These 15 T cell receptor beta chains were all obtained from the same sample, sequenced in a study of blood T cell repertoires in COVID-19. TCRdb's table, derived via immunoSEQ multiplex PCR, lists solely in-frame clones and lacks some. The sample has 350,000 or so clones; 70% to 90% are singletons. The sequenced material came from peripheral blood. Receptors were obtained from a woman aged 30 to 39 with COVID-19, enrolled during active disease.

This clone was recorded once. V gene TRBV2 combines with J gene TRBJ1-5, with D possibly being TRBD1 (6 bases). The germline V gene has CDR1 SNHLY and CDR2 FYNNEI. Trimming removed 4 bases from V and 0 bases from J, with 13 bases in between. This CDR3 is 16 amino acids long. Here the CDR3 reads CASSGIGQISNQPQHF. The CDR3 DNA reads TGTGCCAGCAGTGGAATAGGACAGATTAGCAATCAGCCCCAGCATTTT.

V usage is TRBV9 and J usage is TRBJ2-7; 7 nucleotides agree with TRBD2. The V and J ends lost 4 bases and 2 bases, in that order; junction bases with no gene match: 9. Germline assignment: CDR1 SGDLS and CDR2 YYNGEE. The CDR3 is 15 amino acids. CDR3: CASSPRAGPPYEQYF. The CDR3 DNA reads TGTGCCAGCAGCCCAAGAGCGGGACCTCCCTACGAGCAGTACTTC.

The V gene is TRBV30, the J gene TRBJ2-7, with D unresolved. The V gene lost 2 bases and the J gene lost 6 bases, with 11 bases spanning the gap. This CDR3 has 12 amino acids. Germline V gives CDR1 GTSNPN, CDR2 SVGIG (reference sequence). This CDR3 reads CAWSLSGFEQYF. The DNA for the CDR3 is TGTGCCTGGAGTCTATCCGGGTTCGAGCAGTACTTC.

V gene TRBV28 combines with J gene TRBJ2-1; 10 nucleotides line up with TRBD1. CDR3 length: 14 amino acids. The V segment lost 10 bases and the J segment 2 bases; nucleotides outside the gene matches: 5. Germline V CDR1 and CDR2: MDHEN, SYDVKM. The CDR3: CATTGQGTYNEQFF. CDR3 nucleotides: TGTGCCACCACGGGACAGGGGACCTACAATGAGCAGTTCTTC.

Comments on this clone: Its ends do not fully match the called genes, so a read error is possible. V is TRBV7-7 and J is TRBJ2-5, with TRBD2 identical over 8 bases. CDR3 length: 15 amino acids. CDR1 SSHAT and CDR2 FNYEAQ come from the germline V gene (reference sequence). DNA for the CDR3: TGTGCTAGCAGCTTAGGGACTAGTGGAGGGGGGACCCAGTACTTC. This codes for CASSLGTSGGGTQYF.

The CDR3 loop is CAIMTGQTHNEQFF. In nucleotides, the CDR3 is TGTGCCATTATGACAGGGCAAACCCACAATGAGCAGTTCTTC. The chain links TRBV11-2 to TRBJ2-1; 7 bases are a match to TRBD1. The CDR3 is 14 amino acids. The germline gives CDR1 SGHAT, CDR2 FQNNGV. V trimming: 10 bases; J trimming: 5 bases; junction bases outside the gene matches: 11. Variable domain in full (rest from reference TRBV11-2 and TRBJ2-1): EAGVAQSPRYKIIEKRQSVAFWCNPISGHATLYWYQQILGQGPKLLIQFQNNGVVDDSQLPKDRFSAERLKGVDSTLKIQPAKLEDSAVYLCAIMTGQTHNEQFFGPGTRLTVL.

The chain is built from TRBV5-1 and TRBJ2-2, with TRBD2 as a possible D gene (6 bases). V dropped 2 bases and J dropped 0 bases, with 8 bases sitting between them. Per the germline V gene, CDR1 is SGHRS and CDR2 is YFSETQ. The CDR3 totals 15 residues. CDR3 sequence reads: CASSLGGTNTGELFF. The CDR3 DNA follows: TGCGCCAGCAGCTTAGGCGGGACGAACACCGGGGAGCTGTTTTTT. The complete variable domain, with remaining parts taken from reference TRBV5-1 and TRBJ2-2, reads KAGVTQTPRYLIKTRGQQVTLSCSPISGHRSVSWYQQTPGQGLQFLFEYFSETQRNKGNFPGRFSGRQFSNSRSEMNVSTLELGDSALYLCASSLGGTNTGELFFGEGSRLTVL.

This rearrangement joins TRBV5-1 to TRBJ2-4; tentative D call: TRBD1 (6 bases). Germline V lookup: CDR1 SGHRS, CDR2 YFSETQ. The CDR3 has 14 amino acids. V dropped 2 bases and J dropped 5 bases, with 11 bases sitting between them. The CDR3 loop reads CASSFGQRQNIQYF. For the CDR3, the DNA is TGCGCCAGCAGCTTCGGACAGCGCCAAAACATTCAGTACTTC. The entire variable domain, with the rest obtained from reference TRBV5-1 and TRBJ2-4, is as follows: KAGVTQTPRYLIKTRGQQVTLSCSPISGHRSVSWYQQTPGQGLQFLFEYFSETQRNKGNFPGRFSGRQFSNSRSEMNVSTLELGDSALYLCASSFGQRQNIQYFGAGTRLSVL.

J is TRBJ2-7 and V is TRBV30; 11 bases match TRBD1. The length of the CDR3 is 13 residues. Trimming cost V 6 bases and J 3 bases; bases outside gene matches: 4. The germline V gene has CDR1 GTSNPN and CDR2 SVGIG (reference sequence). CDR3 DNA: TGTGCCTGTGGGACAGGGGGGTACTACGAGCAGTACTTC. Translation: CACGTGGYYEQYF.

The rearrangement uses TRBV5-1 and TRBJ2-1; 8 bases agree with TRBD2. The CDR3 loop spans 15 amino acids. Germline CDR1 SGHRS, CDR2 YFSETQ. The junction had 14 bases not matched to a gene; V was cut back by 5 bases and J by 10 bases. This CDR3 reads CASSSGVAGPEEQFF. The CDR3 bases are TGCGCCAGCAGTTCCGGGGTAGCGGGACCTGAGGAGCAGTTCTTC.

This clone was seen a single time. CDR3 amino acids: CASSQDYSRLGSGANVLTF. The CDR3, as DNA: TGCGCCAGCAGCCAGGATTACAGCCGCTTAGGCTCTGGGGCCAACGTCCTGACTTTC. This sequence joins TRBV4-1 and TRBJ2-6; D call uncertain. CDR1 and CDR2 (germline): MGHRA, YSYEKL. The germline V and J ends were trimmed by 3 bases and 0 bases, with 18 bases remaining between them. The CDR3 contains 19 residues.

The sample holds one count of this clone. This sequence joins TRBV5-4 and TRBJ2-7; D might be TRBD1 (6 bases). CDR1 SGHNT and CDR2 YYREEE come from the germline V gene (reference sequence). The CDR3 totals 14 residues. The ends were cut back, 4 bases at V and 5 bases at J, with 16 bases in the middle. The CDR3 bases are TGTGCCAGCAGCGTTATTGACAGGAGACACGAGCAGTACTTC. It specifies CASSVIDRRHEQYF.

V is TRBV6-6 and J is TRBJ1-5, with 10 positions matching TRBD1. Germline CDR1 MNHNY, CDR2 SVGAGI (reference sequence). Trimming cost V 5 bases and J 4 bases; bases outside gene matches: 17. This CDR3 is 19 amino acids long. The CDR3 here is CASSHHPAGTGANNQPQHF. The CDR3 nucleotides are TGTGCCAGCAGTCATCATCCTGCCGGGACAGGGGCTAATAATCAGCCCCAGCATTTT.

This CDR3 is CASSGGESGGGNQPQHF. The CDR3, as DNA: TGTGCCAGCAGCGGAGGTGAGTCAGGGGGCGGCAATCAGCCCCAGCATTTT. The rearrangement uses TRBV9 and TRBJ1-5; 8 positions match TRBD1. The CDR3 runs to 17 residues. V trimming: 3 bases; J trimming: 2 bases; junction bases outside the gene matches: 10. Germline V gene lookup returns CDR1 SGDLS and CDR2 YYNGEE.

This clone appeared a single time. The J gene is TRBJ2-4, the V gene TRBV4-1, with 9 nucleotides matching TRBD1. CDR3 length equals 15 residues. The germline CDR1 and CDR2 sequences are MGHRA and YSYEKL. V lost 4 bases, J lost 4 bases, and 5 bases stayed unmatched. The CDR3 spells CASSPPGTGKNIQYF. In DNA form, the CDR3 reads TGCGCCAGCAGCCCACCCGGGACAGGGAAAAACATTCAGTACTTC.